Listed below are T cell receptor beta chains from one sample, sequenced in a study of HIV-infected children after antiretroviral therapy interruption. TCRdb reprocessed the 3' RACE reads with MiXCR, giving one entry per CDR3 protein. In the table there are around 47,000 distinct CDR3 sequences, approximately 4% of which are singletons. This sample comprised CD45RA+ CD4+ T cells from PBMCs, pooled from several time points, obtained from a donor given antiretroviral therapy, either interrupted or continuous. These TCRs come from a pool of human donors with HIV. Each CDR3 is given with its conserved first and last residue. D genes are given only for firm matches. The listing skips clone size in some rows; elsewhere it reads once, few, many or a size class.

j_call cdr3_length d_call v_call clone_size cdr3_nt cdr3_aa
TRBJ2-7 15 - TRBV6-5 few TGTGCCAGCAGTTCCAGAGGGGGGAGGGCCTACGAGCAGTACTTC CASSSRGGRAYEQYF
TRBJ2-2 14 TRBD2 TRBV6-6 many TGTGCCAGCAGTAGCGGGGGGGCGACCGGGGAGCTGTTTTTT CASSSGGATGELFF
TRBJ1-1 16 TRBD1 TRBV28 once TGTGCCAGCAGTTTTGGATTTACGACAGGGGGAACTGAAGCTTTCTTT CASSFGFTTGGTEAFF
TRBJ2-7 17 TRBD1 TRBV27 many TGTGCCAGCAGTTTACTCGGAAGAGACAGGGGGGCTTACGAGCAGTACTTC CASSLLGRDRGAYEQYF
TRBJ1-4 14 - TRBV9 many TGTGCCAGCAGCGTCTCCCCGGGAGGCGAAAAACTGTTTTTT CASSVSPGGEKLFF
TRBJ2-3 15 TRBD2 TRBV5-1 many TGCGCCAGCAGCGCACTAGCGACTAGCACAGATACGCAGTATTTT CASSALATSTDTQYF
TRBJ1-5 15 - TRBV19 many TGTGCCAGTAGTATGGACGGGGGTAGCAATCAGCCCCAGCATTTT CASSMDGGSNQPQHF
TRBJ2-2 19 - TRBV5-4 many TGTGCCAGCAGCTTCGGGAAGCTGAGAATACACAACAACACCGGGGAGCTGTTTTTT CASSFGKLRIHNNTGELFF
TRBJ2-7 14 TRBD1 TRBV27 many TGTGCCAGCAGTTTAAGGCAGGGGGCCTACGAGCAGTACTTC CASSLRQGAYEQYF
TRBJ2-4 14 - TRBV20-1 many TGCAGTGCTAGAGATCTCTCACCAAAGAACATTCAGTACTTC CSARDLSPKNIQYF
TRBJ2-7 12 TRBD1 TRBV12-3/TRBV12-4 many TGTGCCAGCAGTTCGGGACAGGGGGCTCAGTACTTC CASSSGQGAQYF
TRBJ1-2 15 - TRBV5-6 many TGTGCCAGCAGCTCACGGGACATAGCTAACTATGGCTACACCTTC CASSSRDIANYGYTF
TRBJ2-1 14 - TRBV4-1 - TGCGCCAGCAGCCAAGGAGTCTTTAACAGGCCGGAGTTCTTC CASSQGVFNRPEFF
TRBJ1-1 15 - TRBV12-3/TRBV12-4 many TGTGCCAGCAGTTTAGGGCTTCCCGCGGACACTGAAGCTTTCTTT CASSLGLPADTEAFF
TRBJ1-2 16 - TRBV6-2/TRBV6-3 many TGTGCCAGCAGTTTCACCCAGGAGGGCAGAGGTGATGGCTACACCTTC CASSFTQEGRGDGYTF
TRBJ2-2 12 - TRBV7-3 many TGTGCCAGCAGCTTGAGCCCCGGGGAGCTGTTTTTT CASSLSPGELFF
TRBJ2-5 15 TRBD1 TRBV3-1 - TGTGCCAGCAGCCGGACCGGGACAGCCGAAGAGACCCAGTACTTC CASSRTGTAEETQYF
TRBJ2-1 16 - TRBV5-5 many TGTGCCAGCAGCTCGACAGAAACAAGCTCCTACAATGAGCAGTTCTTC CASSSTETSSYNEQFF
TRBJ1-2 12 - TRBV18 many TGTGCCAGCTCACGAGAAACTTATGGCTACACCTTC CASSRETYGYTF
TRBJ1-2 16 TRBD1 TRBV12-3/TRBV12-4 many TGTGCCAGCAGCCAACCTGACAGGGCGGGGGGGTATGGCTACACCTTC CASSQPDRAGGYGYTF
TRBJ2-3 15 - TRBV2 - TGTGCCAGCAGTTATGGGGGCGGGGGCACAGATACGCAGTATTTT CASSYGGGGTDTQYF
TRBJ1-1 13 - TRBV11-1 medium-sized TGTGCCAGCATCCTGGGGACAAGCGGACAAGCTTTCTTT CASILGTSGQAFF
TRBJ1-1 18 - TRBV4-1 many TGCGCCAGCAGCCAATCTCCCCTGGGGGCAGCGCGGAACACTGAAGCTTTCTTT CASSQSPLGAARNTEAFF
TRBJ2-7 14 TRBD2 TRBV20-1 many TGCAGTGCTCCCCGGGGGGGCGCAGCCTACGAGCAGTACTTC CSAPRGGAAYEQYF
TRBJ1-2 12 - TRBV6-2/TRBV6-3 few TGTGCCAGCAGTCCACTTCTCTATGGCTACACCTTC CASSPLLYGYTF
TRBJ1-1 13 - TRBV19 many TGTGCCAGTAGTATCGGGGCGAACACTGAAGCTTTCTTT CASSIGANTEAFF
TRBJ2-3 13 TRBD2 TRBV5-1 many TGCGCCAGCAGCTTCAGCGGGGGAGATACGCAGTATTTT CASSFSGGDTQYF
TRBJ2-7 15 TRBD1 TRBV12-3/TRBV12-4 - TGTGCCAGCAGTTACGAACAGGGGGCAGCCTACGAGCAGTACTTC CASSYEQGAAYEQYF
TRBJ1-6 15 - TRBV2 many TGTGCCAGCATCGTCGGGCAGCCAACTAATTCACCCCTCCACTTT CASIVGQPTNSPLHF
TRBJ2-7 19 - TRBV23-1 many TGCGCCAGCAGTCAATCGAAGGGTATCGGCTTCCCGAGCTCCTACGAGCAGTACTTC CASSQSKGIGFPSSYEQYF